A selection of T cell receptor beta chains follows, all from one sample in a study of CD4 T cells in relation to SARS-CoV-2 and coronaviruses. The assay was immunoSEQ multiplex PCR, and TCRdb's table has in-frame clones only and misses some. The table has 15,000 to 20,000 clones, approximately 78% seen once. These receptors lack a known antigen. The sample was CD4+ T cells from PBMCs, cultured in vitro. All receptors come from a human donor in good health. Both conserved end residues are part of each CDR3. A D gene is named only where the DNA matches it firmly. Not every row has a clone size; where given, it reads once, few, many or a size class.

size: -
V: TRBV9
J: TRBJ2-1
D: -
DNA: TGTGCCAGCAGCCCCCAGTTGAGCTCCTACAATGAGCAGTTCTTC
CDR3: CASSPQLSSYNEQFF

size: -
V: TRBV30
J: TRBJ1-2
D: TRBD1
DNA: TGTGCCTGGGCCCCACACAGGGGGCAGGGTGGCTACACCTTC
CDR3: CAWAPHRGQGGYTF

size: few
V: TRBV7-8
J: TRBJ2-7
D: -
DNA: TGTGCCAGCAGCTCGCAGGGGCAGGGAAAGTACGAGCAGTACTTC
CDR3: CASSSQGQGKYEQYF

size: once
V: TRBV2
J: TRBJ1-1
D: -
DNA: TGTGCCAGCAGCGGACAGAGGAACACTGAAGCTTTCTTT
CDR3: CASSGQRNTEAFF

size: -
V: TRBV15
J: TRBJ2-5
D: TRBD2
DNA: TGTGCCACCAGCATGGGGACTAGCGGGGGACAAGAGACCCAGTACTTC
CDR3: CATSMGTSGGQETQYF

size: -
V: TRBV9
J: TRBJ2-1
D: -
DNA: TGTGCCAGCAGCGTAGGTGATCTCCTTTTCTCCTACAATGAGCAGTTCTTC
CDR3: CASSVGDLLFSYNEQFF

size: -
V: TRBV7-6
J: TRBJ2-7
D: TRBD2
DNA: TGTGCCAGCAGCCCCGGACTAGCGAAAGAGCAGTACTTC
CDR3: CASSPGLAKEQYF

size: few
V: TRBV18
J: TRBJ1-1
D: -
DNA: TGTGCCAGCTCACCAATGGCGAACAAGGGGAACACTGAAGCTTTCTTT
CDR3: CASSPMANKGNTEAFF

size: -
V: TRBV9
J: TRBJ1-1
D: TRBD1
DNA: TGTGCCAGCAGCTTCATGCAGGGGGCGAAAACTGAAGCTTTCTTT
CDR3: CASSFMQGAKTEAFF

size: -
V: TRBV7-3
J: TRBJ2-1
D: TRBD2
DNA: TGTGCCAGCAGCTTAAACCGCGGGGGTTACAATGAGCAGTTCTTC
CDR3: CASSLNRGGYNEQFF

size: -
V: TRBV11-2
J: TRBJ2-6
D: -
DNA: TGTGCCAGCAGCGCTCGCTCTGGGGCCAACGTCCTGACTTTC
CDR3: CASSARSGANVLTF

size: -
V: TRBV2
J: TRBJ2-7
D: -
DNA: TGTGCCAGCAGTGAAGGGCCGGGGTTCGAGCAGTACTTC
CDR3: CASSEGPGFEQYF

size: -
V: TRBV27
J: TRBJ1-4
D: TRBD1
DNA: TGTGCCAGCAGTCAACAGGGGGCAGGGGCAACTAATGAAAAACTGTTTTTT
CDR3: CASSQQGAGATNEKLFF

size: -
V: TRBV19
J: TRBJ2-2
D: TRBD2
DNA: TGTGCCAGTAGACGAGGGACTAGCGGGACGAACACCGGGGAGCTGTTTTTT
CDR3: CASRRGTSGTNTGELFF

size: -
V: TRBV5-6
J: TRBJ2-3
D: TRBD2
DNA: TGTGCCAGCAGCTTGGCGGGGGGGAGCACAGATACGCAGTATTTT
CDR3: CASSLAGGSTDTQYF

size: -
V: TRBV6-6
J: TRBJ2-6
D: -
DNA: TGTGCCAGCACCGACGGGGGGCCTGGGGCCAACGTCCTGACTTTC
CDR3: CASTDGGPGANVLTF

size: -
V: TRBV6-4
J: TRBJ2-2
D: TRBD2
DNA: TGTGCCAGCTGCTTGGTAGCGGGAGACACCGGGGAGCTGTTTTTT
CDR3: CASCLVAGDTGELFF

size: -
V: TRBV27
J: TRBJ2-7
D: TRBD1
DNA: TGTGCCAGCAGTCCCCGGGACAGGGGGAACGAGCAGTACTTC
CDR3: CASSPRDRGNEQYF

size: -
V: TRBV10-2
J: TRBJ2-7
D: -
DNA: TGCGCCAGTACAGTCAGGACAGCGGGCGACGAGCAGTACTTC
CDR3: CASTVRTAGDEQYF

size: -
V: TRBV3-1/TRBV3-2
J: TRBJ2-5
D: TRBD2
DNA: TGTGCCAGTCTGGCTAGCGGGATCCAAGAGACCCAGTACTTC
CDR3: CASLASGIQETQYF

size: few
V: TRBV25-1
J: TRBJ1-4
D: TRBD1
DNA: TGTGCCAGCAGTCCTACCCTGACAGGGGGAAATGAAAAACTGTTTTTT
CDR3: CASSPTLTGGNEKLFF

size: -
V: TRBV5-5
J: TRBJ2-7
D: -
DNA: TGTGCCAGCAGCGGGATAACAGGGAACGTTCGCCACGAGCAGTACTTC
CDR3: CASSGITGNVRHEQYF

size: -
V: TRBV11-2
J: TRBJ1-1
D: -
DNA: TGTGCCAGCAGCTCATTGGGGGGCAGGTGGACTGAAGCTTTCTTT
CDR3: CASSSLGGRWTEAFF

size: -
V: TRBV23-1
J: TRBJ2-7
D: TRBD1
DNA: TGCGCCAGCAGTCAAACAGGACAGGGCAAAAGCTCCTACGAGCAGTACTTC
CDR3: CASSQTGQGKSSYEQYF

size: -
V: TRBV7-2
J: TRBJ2-7
D: -
DNA: TGTGCCAGCAGCCCAGGTCCCTCCTACGAGCAGTACTTC
CDR3: CASSPGPSYEQYF

size: -
V: TRBV10-3
J: TRBJ1-3
D: -
DNA: TGTGCCATCAGAGGATCAGCGGGAAACACCATATATTTT
CDR3: CAIRGSAGNTIYF

size: -
V: TRBV28
J: TRBJ1-5
D: -
DNA: TGTGCCAGCAGTTTGGAAGTGGGGAATCAGCCCCAGCATTTT
CDR3: CASSLEVGNQPQHF

size: few
V: TRBV30
J: TRBJ1-5
D: -
DNA: TGTGCCTGGAGTGTAAACAGGGAGCAGCCCCAGCATTTT
CDR3: CAWSVNREQPQHF

size: -
V: TRBV29-1
J: TRBJ2-7
D: TRBD1
DNA: TGCAGCGTTGGCCGGGACAGGGGCACCTACGAGCAGTACTTC
CDR3: CSVGRDRGTYEQYF

size: -
V: TRBV19
J: TRBJ1-2
D: -
DNA: TGTGCCAGTAGCCCACTCGGACCCGTCAACTATGGCTACACCTTC
CDR3: CASSPLGPVNYGYTF

size: -
V: TRBV30
J: TRBJ1-5
D: -
DNA: TGTGCCTGGAGTCCACAGGGCAATCAGCCCCAGCATTTT
CDR3: CAWSPQGNQPQHF

size: -
V: TRBV5-4
J: TRBJ2-1
D: TRBD2
DNA: TGTGCCAGCAGCCCGGAGGCGGGAGGCCGTTCGGATGAGCAGTTCTTC
CDR3: CASSPEAGGRSDEQFF

size: medium-sized
V: TRBV6-5
J: TRBJ2-7
D: -
DNA: TGTGCCAGCAGTTACGGCGCCACCTACGAGCAGTACTTC
CDR3: CASSYGATYEQYF

size: -
V: TRBV2
J: TRBJ1-6
D: -
DNA: TGTGCCAGCAACGGACGGATTAATTCACCCCTCCACTTT
CDR3: CASNGRINSPLHF

size: -
V: TRBV2
J: TRBJ2-2
D: -
DNA: TGTGCCAGCAGTAAGGGGCCCGGGGAGCTGTTTTTT
CDR3: CASSKGPGELFF

size: -
V: TRBV2
J: TRBJ2-1
D: TRBD2
DNA: TGTGCCAGCCAGGGAGCGGGACCCTACAATGAGCAGTTCTTC
CDR3: CASQGAGPYNEQFF

size: -
V: TRBV5-4
J: TRBJ2-2
D: TRBD2
DNA: TGTGCCAGCAGCTGGGGGGGTATTTCTCCCGGGGAGCTGTTTTTT
CDR3: CASSWGGISPGELFF

size: -
V: TRBV12-3/TRBV12-4
J: TRBJ1-2
D: -
DNA: TGTGCCAGCAACCGGGGGCTCGGCTATGGCTACACCTTC
CDR3: CASNRGLGYGYTF

size: -
V: TRBV29-1
J: TRBJ1-3
D: TRBD1
DNA: TGCAGCGTCCGGACAGGGGCTGGAAACACCATATATTTT
CDR3: CSVRTGAGNTIYF

size: -
V: TRBV6-2/TRBV6-3
J: TRBJ1-5
D: TRBD1
DNA: TGTGCCAGCAGTTGGGACAGGGGTATGGGCAATCAGCCCCAGCATTTT
CDR3: CASSWDRGMGNQPQHF

size: -
V: TRBV29-1
J: TRBJ2-7
D: -
DNA: TGCAGCGTTGATAAGTCAGGGGTCGGCTACGAGCAGTACTTC
CDR3: CSVDKSGVGYEQYF

size: -
V: TRBV30
J: TRBJ1-1
D: TRBD1
DNA: TGTGCCTGGAGTACCACCAGGGGGGAAGCTTTCTTT
CDR3: CAWSTTRGEAFF

size: -
V: TRBV18
J: TRBJ2-1
D: -
DNA: TGTGCCAGCTCACCACGACTAACGGACCCTGGTGAGCAGTTCTTC
CDR3: CASSPRLTDPGEQFF

size: once
V: TRBV5-1
J: TRBJ2-3
D: -
DNA: TGCGCCAGCAGCTTGGAGTTTGCAGCAGATACGCAGTATTTT
CDR3: CASSLEFAADTQYF

size: -
V: TRBV2
J: TRBJ1-2
D: -
DNA: TGTGCCAGCAGTGAAAGTTTGGGAATTGGATATGGCTACACCTTC
CDR3: CASSESLGIGYGYTF

size: -
V: TRBV30
J: TRBJ2-7
D: TRBD1
DNA: TGTGCCTGGACAGGAGACAGGGCCCTTACTAGGCAGTACTTC
CDR3: CAWTGDRALTRQYF

size: once
V: TRBV11-2
J: TRBJ2-1
D: TRBD2
DNA: TGTGCCAGCAGCGTGGGACTAGCAGGCAATGAGCAGTTCTTC
CDR3: CASSVGLAGNEQFF

size: -
V: TRBV7-3
J: TRBJ2-5
D: TRBD2
DNA: TGTGCCAGCAGCGCGTCAATAGCGGGAGGATCCCAAGAGACCCAGTACTTC
CDR3: CASSASIAGGSQETQYF

size: -
V: TRBV12-3/TRBV12-4
J: TRBJ1-3
D: TRBD1
DNA: TGTGCCAGCAGCCTTGGCCGGGACAGGGTGAATTTT
CDR3: CASSLGRDRVNF

size: few
V: TRBV28
J: TRBJ2-7
D: -
DNA: TGTGCCAGCAGTTTAGGGTTGGCAGTGAGCTACGAGCAGTACTTC
CDR3: CASSLGLAVSYEQYF

size: once
V: TRBV30
J: TRBJ2-3
D: TRBD2
DNA: TGTGCCTGGAGTGGACTAGCGGGCACAGATACGCAGTATTTT
CDR3: CAWSGLAGTDTQYF

size: -
V: TRBV27
J: TRBJ1-1
D: -
DNA: TGTGCCAGCAGGTGGGACGCCATGAACACTGAAGCTTTCTTT
CDR3: CASRWDAMNTEAFF

size: -
V: TRBV7-9
J: TRBJ2-2
D: -
DNA: TGTGCCAGCAGCCCCCCGGGGAAGGAAATTGGGGAGCTGTTTTTT
CDR3: CASSPPGKEIGELFF

size: -
V: TRBV27
J: TRBJ2-7
D: -
DNA: TGTGCCAGCAGCGCGGGACACCCAACCTACGAGCAGTACTTC
CDR3: CASSAGHPTYEQYF

size: -
V: TRBV3-1/TRBV3-2
J: TRBJ2-3
D: -
DNA: TGTGCCAGCAGCCAAGCTGGGCTAGATACGCAGTATTTT
CDR3: CASSQAGLDTQYF

size: -
V: TRBV5-1
J: TRBJ2-2
D: -
DNA: TGCGCCAGCAGACCGGACCTGAACACCGGGGAGCTGTTTTTT
CDR3: CASRPDLNTGELFF

size: -
V: TRBV19
J: TRBJ2-7
D: -
DNA: TGTGCCAGTAGTATCGGAGGACGGGGACCCTACGAGCAGTACTTC
CDR3: CASSIGGRGPYEQYF

size: -
V: TRBV19
J: TRBJ2-6
D: -
DNA: TGTGCCAGTAGTCGGGACTCCAGCTCTGGGGCCAACGTCCTGACTTTC
CDR3: CASSRDSSSGANVLTF

size: -
V: TRBV30
J: TRBJ1-1
D: -
DNA: TGTGCCTGGAGTAAGAACACTGAAGCTTTCTTT
CDR3: CAWSKNTEAFF

size: -
V: TRBV7-6
J: TRBJ2-2
D: -
DNA: TGTGCCAGCAGCCCTAGAGGGGGAGGTTTTGCCGGGGAGCTGTTTTTT
CDR3: CASSPRGGGFAGELFF